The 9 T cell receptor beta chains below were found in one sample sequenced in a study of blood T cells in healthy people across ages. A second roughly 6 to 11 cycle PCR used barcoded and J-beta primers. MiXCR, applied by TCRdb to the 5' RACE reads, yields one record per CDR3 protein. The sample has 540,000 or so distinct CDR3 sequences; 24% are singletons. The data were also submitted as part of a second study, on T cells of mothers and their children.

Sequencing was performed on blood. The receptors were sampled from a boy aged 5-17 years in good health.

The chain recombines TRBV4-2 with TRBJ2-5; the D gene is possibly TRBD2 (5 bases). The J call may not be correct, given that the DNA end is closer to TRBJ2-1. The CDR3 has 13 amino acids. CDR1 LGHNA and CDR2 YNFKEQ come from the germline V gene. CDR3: CASSQDSEDEQFF. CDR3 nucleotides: TGTGCCAGCAGCCAAGATAGCGAGGATGAGCAGTTCTTC.

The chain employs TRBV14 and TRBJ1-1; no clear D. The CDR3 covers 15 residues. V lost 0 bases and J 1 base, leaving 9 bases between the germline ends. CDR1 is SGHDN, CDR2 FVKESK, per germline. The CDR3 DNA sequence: TGTGCCAGCAGCCAAGATCCAGGAGGGAACACTGAAGCTTTCTTT. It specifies CASSQDPGGNTEAFF.

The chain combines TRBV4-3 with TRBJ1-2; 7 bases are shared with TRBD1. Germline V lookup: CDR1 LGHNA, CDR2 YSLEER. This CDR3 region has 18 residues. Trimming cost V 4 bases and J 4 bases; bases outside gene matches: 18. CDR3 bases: TGCGCCAGCAGCCCAAATCCTGCAGGAGCAGGGGGGACCTATGGCTACACCTTC. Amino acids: CASSPNPAGAGGTYGYTF.

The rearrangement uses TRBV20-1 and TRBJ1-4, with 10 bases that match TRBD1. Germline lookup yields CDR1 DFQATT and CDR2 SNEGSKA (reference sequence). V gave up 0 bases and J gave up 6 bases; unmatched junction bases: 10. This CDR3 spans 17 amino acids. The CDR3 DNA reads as TGCAGTGCTAGAGATTTTCCTGACAGGGGGCAGGATGAAAAACTGTTTTTT. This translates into CSARDFPDRGQDEKLFF.

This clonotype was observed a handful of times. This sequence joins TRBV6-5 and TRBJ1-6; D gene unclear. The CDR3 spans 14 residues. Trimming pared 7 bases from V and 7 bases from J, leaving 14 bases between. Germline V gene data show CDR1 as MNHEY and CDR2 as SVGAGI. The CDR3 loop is CASNKQGYNSPLHF. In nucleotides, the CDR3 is TGTGCCAGCAACAAACAAGGCTACAATTCACCCCTCCACTTT.

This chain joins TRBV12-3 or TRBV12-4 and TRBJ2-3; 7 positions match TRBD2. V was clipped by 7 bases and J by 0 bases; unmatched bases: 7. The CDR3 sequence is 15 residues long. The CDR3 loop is CASIAERGSTDTQYF. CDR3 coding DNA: TGTGCCAGCATCGCCGAGCGGGGAAGCACAGATACGCAGTATTTT.

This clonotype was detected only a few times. This CDR3 reads CASNGPQKETQYF. The CDR3 bases are TGTGCCAGCAACGGACCCCAGAAAGAGACCCAGTACTTC. The rearrangement uses TRBV7-2 and TRBJ2-5; D uncertain. Germline V lookup: CDR1 SGHTA, CDR2 FQGNSA. The CDR3 runs 13 residues. V shed 7 bases and J shed 3 bases, with 12 bases lying between them.

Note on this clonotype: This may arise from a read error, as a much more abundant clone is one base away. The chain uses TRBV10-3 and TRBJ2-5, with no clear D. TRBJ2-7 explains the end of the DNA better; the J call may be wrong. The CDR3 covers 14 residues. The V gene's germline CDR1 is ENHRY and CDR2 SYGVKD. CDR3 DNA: TGTGCCATCCGTGAGTCTGACACCTCCTACGAGCAGTACTTC. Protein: CAIRESDTSYEQYF.

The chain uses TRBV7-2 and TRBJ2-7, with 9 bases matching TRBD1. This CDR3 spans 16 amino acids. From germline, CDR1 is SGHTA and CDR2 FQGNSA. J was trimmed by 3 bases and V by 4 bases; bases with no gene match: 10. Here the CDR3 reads CASSSTSGQGFYEQYF. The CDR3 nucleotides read TGTGCCAGCAGCTCTACCTCGGGACAGGGATTCTACGAGCAGTACTTC. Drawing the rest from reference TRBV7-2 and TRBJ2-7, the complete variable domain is GAGVSQSPSNKVTEKGKDVELRCDPISGHTALYWYRQSLGQGLEFLIYFQGNSAPDKSGLPSDRFSAERTGGSVSTLTIQRTQQEDSAVYLCASSSTSGQGFYEQYFGPGTRLTVT.